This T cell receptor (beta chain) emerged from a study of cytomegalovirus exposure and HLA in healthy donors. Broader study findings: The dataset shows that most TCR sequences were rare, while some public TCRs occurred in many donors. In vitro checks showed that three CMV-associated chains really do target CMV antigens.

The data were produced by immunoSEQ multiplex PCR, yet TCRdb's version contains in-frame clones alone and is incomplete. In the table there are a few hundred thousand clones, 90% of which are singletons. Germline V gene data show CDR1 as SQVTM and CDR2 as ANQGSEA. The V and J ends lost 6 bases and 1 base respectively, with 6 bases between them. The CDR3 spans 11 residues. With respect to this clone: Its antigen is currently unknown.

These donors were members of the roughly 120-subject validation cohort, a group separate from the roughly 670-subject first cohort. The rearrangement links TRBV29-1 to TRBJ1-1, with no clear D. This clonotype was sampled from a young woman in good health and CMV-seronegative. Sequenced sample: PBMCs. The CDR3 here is CSVRRNTEAFF. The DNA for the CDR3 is TGCAGCGTCCGCAGGAACACTGAAGCTTTCTTT.